What follows describes a single TCR beta chain. There is no known antigen for this receptor. Per-nucleotide qualities are absent, and no much larger clonotype sits a single base away. As encoded in the germline V gene (reference sequence), CDR1 is LNHDA while CDR2 is SQIVND. Between the V and J ends, shortened by 7 bases and 3 bases respectively, the junction contains 10 bases. Spanning cysteine to phenylalanine, the CDR3 consists of 13 amino acids. The kept DNA is CDR3 alone, 39 bases in frame from the first base. The data are from a study of PD-L1 blockade in urothelial cancer (dated 2017 in TCRdb). About the study as a whole: Therapy was started at some point between 2013 and 2015 for all patients, and atezolizumab 1,200 mg was administered intravenously every 3 weeks. Durable clinical benefit was achieved by nine patients but not by the remaining 20. Patients had an ECOG performance status of 0 or 1 and had received between 0 and 3 prior chemotherapy regimens. Somatic, immune and clinical correlates of response to PD-L1 blockade with atezolizumab in urothelial cancer were the focus of an exploratory multi-omic analysis. TCR sequencing covered pretreatment tumor samples and matched, serially collected peripheral blood taken before and after atezolizumab treatment. About 85% of the roughly 29 patients were identified as males with urothelial cancer of bladder origin, and a prior smoking history was reported by 18 of 29 patients. Blood samples yielded a median of about 150,000 T cells and around 80,000 unique TCRs, with median clonality 0.080. Blood samples were analyzed 3 weeks after the start of treatment (second dose) and 6 weeks after the start of treatment. Progression-free survival longer than 6 months counted as durable clinical benefit, and TCR features were additionally tested against both progression-free and overall survival. Whole exome sequencing and RNA sequencing of pretreatment tumors were performed alongside TCR sequencing in the same patients. Approximately 30 patients had pretreatment blood TCR-seq, some 25 had at least one posttreatment blood collection, and some 25 had tumor TCR-seq.

Explained via the paper, the time point label denotes: peripheral blood 6 weeks after treatment start. The cohort comprised 25 to 35 patients with locally advanced or metastatic urothelial carcinoma treated at Memorial Sloan Kettering on a trial protocol. Peripheral blood mononuclear cells were collected pretreatment and during treatment, at between 1 and 8 total time points per patient. The Qiagen DNeasy Blood extraction kit was used to purify genomic DNA from total PBMCs and from tumor samples. PBMCs were collected pretreatment and during treatment, and were isolated and stored as previously described. Synthetic TCR analog templates were spiked into each PCR so that absolute template abundance could be estimated from read counts. The immunoSEQ assay used bias-controlled V and J gene primers to amplify TCRbeta CDR3 regions from genomic DNA. Sequencing of rearranged TCRbeta segments was performed at approximately 20X coverage. In the original analysis: Clustering was used to correct sequencing errors, and CDR3s were annotated against IMGT to assign V, D and J genes. Downstream analyses used only productive TCRbeta rearrangements and left out out-of-frame or stop-codon sequences. Clonality was calculated as one minus the Shannon entropy normalized by the log of the number of unique productive sequences. Clones differing between time points or between blood and tumor were identified by Fisher's exact test with Benjamini-Hochberg correction at adjusted p below 0.01. Entries here come from immuneACCESS through TCRdb and include only in-frame sequences with V and J called. Some clones fail to appear in such tables; in the studies checked, an unresolved V gene covers under half of the shortfall, and the cause of the remainder is unknown. That table gives V, J and clone size, and the DNA gave D and trimming. The sample yields roughly 120,000 clones; around 89% were counted once. Of the sample, around 1.7% falls within the top ten clones.

Study-level results and caveats: A pretreatment peripheral blood TCR clonality below the median was linked to improved progression-free and overall survival. At 3 weeks after the start of treatment, tumor-associated TCR clones in peripheral blood had expanded more in patients with durable benefit (n ≈ 22, p = 0.022). Because of the small sample size (n of about 30) and the many exploratory analyses performed, the results are intended to be regarded as hypothesis-generating.

This clonotype originated in a man between 60 and 75 years old with urothelial cancer. The chain is made from TRBV19 and TRBJ1-5, with no confidently assigned D gene. This material consisted of PBMCs, taken around atezolizumab (anti-PD-L1) treatment. The sequenced DNA: TGTGCCAGTAAGGGAGCCGCCAATCAGCCCCAGCATTTT. It is translated as CASKGAANQPQHF.